These 5 T cell receptor beta chains share one sample of origin, sequenced in a study of blood T cells in healthy people across ages. Sample-barcoded 5' priming and a J-beta primer mix drove a second PCR of roughly 7 to 11 cycles. TCRdb reprocessed the 5' RACE reads via MiXCR and lists one record per CDR3 protein. The sample has about 730,000 distinct CDR3 sequences, approximately 39% seen once. Specimen: blood. The source of these receptors is a woman in her fifties or sixties in good health.

The V call is TRBV7-9, the J call TRBJ1-1, with D possibly matching TRBD1 (5 bases). The V gene's germline CDR1 is SEHNR and CDR2 FQNEAQ (reference sequence). The CDR3 is made up of 20 amino acids. Trimming removed 4 bases at V and 1 base at J, with 28 bases between. CDR3 residues: CASSSPGRRDFSIPNTEAFF. CDR3 nucleotide sequence: TGTGCCAGCAGCTCACCGGGACGGAGGGACTTCAGCATACCGAACACTGAAGCTTTCTTT.

This clonotype was recorded at least ten times. The V gene is TRBV29-1, the J gene TRBJ2-2; 9 nucleotides match TRBD1. The CDR3 loop spans 14 amino acids. Germline V gene sequence: CDR1 SQVTM, CDR2 ANQGSEA. The trim removed 5 bases at V and 3 bases at J, leaving 4 bases unmatched. CDR3 sequence reads: CSVRDREYTGELFF. CDR3 nucleotides: TGCAGCGTTCGGGACAGGGAGTACACCGGGGAGCTGTTTTTT.

This rearrangement joins TRBV7-8 to TRBJ2-3, with 11 bases identical to TRBD2. The CDR3 is 17 residues long. Germline CDR1 and CDR2: SGHVS and FQNEAQ. V shed 1 base and J 3 bases; nucleotides not matched to a gene: 6. For the CDR3, the DNA is TGTGCCAGCAGCTTAGATGGGACTAGCGGATATACAGATACGCAGTATTTT. Translation: CASSLDGTSGYTDTQYF.

The CDR3 DNA follows: TGTGCCAGCAGCTTATCTGGGACTAGCGGGAGTATAAATGAGCAGTTCTTC. Translated: CASSLSGTSGSINEQFF. The rearrangement uses TRBV7-2 and TRBJ2-1; 14 positions agree with TRBD2. Germline assignment: CDR1 SGHTA and CDR2 FQGNSA. The CDR3 extends over 17 amino acids. The trim removed 2 bases at V and 7 bases at J, leaving 7 bases unmatched.

This clonotype has just one count. The chain is built from TRBV23-1 and TRBJ2-3; perhaps TRBD2 as D (6 bases). TRBV23-1 is identified as an open reading frame with a role that is uncertain. The CDR3 is made up of 14 amino acids. The germline V and J ends were trimmed by 11 bases and 6 bases, with 21 bases remaining between them. The CDR3 region has the DNA TGCGCCTCGGCGGAGGGGCCCTCATGGGATACGCAGTATTTT. Translation: CASAEGPSWDTQYF.